This TCR beta chain was profiled in a study of PD-1 blockade in classical Hodgkin lymphoma. Overall study results and limits: Patients starting nivolumab under 1 year after ASCT were excluded. There was a significant rise in CD4+ TCR diversity by C4D1, with no such rise for CD8+. Patients newly diagnosed and complete responders had comparable baseline diversity.

About this clone itself: Its specificity is not known.

Documented time point: cycle 4 day 1 (C4D1), after 5 to 7 weeks of nivolumab. Each patient relapsed following autologous stem cell transplantation, and prior brentuximab vedotin exposure differed. Germline V CDR1 and CDR2: MNHNS, SASEGT. The CDR3 sequence is 16 residues long. The ends were cut back, 3 bases at V and 6 bases at J, with 20 bases in the middle. TCRdb keeps only in-frame clones here, not all; method: immunoSEQ multiplex PCR. The sample shows 99,000 or so clones, approximately 90% of them seen only once. The origin of this receptor is a human donor with classical Hodgkin lymphoma. The chain employs TRBV6-1 and TRBJ1-1, with D possibly TRBD1 on 5 matching bases. This sample comprised peripheral blood mononuclear cells (PBMCs), obtained before the fourth cycle of nivolumab. The chain's CDR3 is CASSDSPTRGDPEAFF. The CDR3 DNA sequence: TGTGCCAGCAGTGATTCCCCGACGAGGGGAGACCCTGAAGCTTTCTTT.